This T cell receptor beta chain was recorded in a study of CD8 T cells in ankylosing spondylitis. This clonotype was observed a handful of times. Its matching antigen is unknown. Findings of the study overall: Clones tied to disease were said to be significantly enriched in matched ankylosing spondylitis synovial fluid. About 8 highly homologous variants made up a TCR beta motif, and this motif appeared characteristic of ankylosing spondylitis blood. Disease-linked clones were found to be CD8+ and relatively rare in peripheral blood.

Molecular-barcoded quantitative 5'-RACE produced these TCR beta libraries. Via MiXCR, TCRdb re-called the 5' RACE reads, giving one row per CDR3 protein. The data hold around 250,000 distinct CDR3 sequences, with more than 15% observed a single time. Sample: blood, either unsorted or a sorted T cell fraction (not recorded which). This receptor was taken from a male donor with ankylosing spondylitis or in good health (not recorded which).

CDR3 sequence: CASTEGDVGTDTQYF. The CDR3 DNA follows: TGTGCCAGCACCGAGGGGGATGTCGGCACAGATACGCAGTATTTT. The chain recombines TRBV6-2 or TRBV6-3 with TRBJ2-3, with D perhaps matching TRBD1 (6 bases). Trimming removed 7 bases from V and 1 base from J, with 15 bases in between. The germline V gene has CDR1 MNHEY and CDR2 SVGEGT. CDR3 size: 15 residues.